This T cell receptor beta chain is from a study of cytomegalovirus exposure and HLA in healthy donors. Study-wide context: In terms of ancestry, the Caucasian-associated cluster contained roughly 81% of the roughly 400 genotyped donors.

Study-level results: Earlier analysis yielded a pattern in which most TCR beta V segments were productive about 87% or about 30% of the time. Certain indistinguishable V segments, among them TRBV6-2 and TRBV6-3, were excluded.

Remarks on this clone: Its antigen is unknown.

The PCR contained 60 Vbeta and 13 Jbeta primers. Repertoires were generated with immunoSEQ multiplex PCR, while TCRdb's copy carries only in-frame clones and drops some. In the table there are 180,000 or so clones, roughly 77% of which are singletons. The germline gives CDR1 LGHNA, CDR2 YNFKEQ. The CDR3 covers 14 residues. The V and J ends lost 1 base and 9 bases respectively, with 13 bases between them. Sample: PBMCs. The V and J genes are TRBV4-2 and TRBJ2-1; no reliable D call. The clonotype comes from a young woman in good health and CMV-seropositive. This CDR3 reads CASSQGGSTGEQFF. CDR3 DNA: TGTGCCAGCAGCCAAGGCGGTAGCACGGGTGAGCAGTTCTTC.